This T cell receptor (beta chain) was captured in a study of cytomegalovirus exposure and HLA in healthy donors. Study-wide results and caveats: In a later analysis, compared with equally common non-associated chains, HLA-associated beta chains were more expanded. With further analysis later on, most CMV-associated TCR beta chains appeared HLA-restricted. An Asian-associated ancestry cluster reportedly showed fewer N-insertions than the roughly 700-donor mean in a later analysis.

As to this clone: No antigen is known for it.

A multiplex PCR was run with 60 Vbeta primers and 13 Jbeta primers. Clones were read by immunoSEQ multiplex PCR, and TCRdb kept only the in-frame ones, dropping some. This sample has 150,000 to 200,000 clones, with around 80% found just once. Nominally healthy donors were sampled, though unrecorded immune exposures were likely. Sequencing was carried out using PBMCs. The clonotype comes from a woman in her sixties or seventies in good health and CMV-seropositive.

The CDR3 sequence is CAWSGRQGTAYEQYF. CDR3 DNA: TGTGCCTGGAGTGGACGTCAGGGAACGGCCTACGAGCAGTACTTC. This rearrangement joins TRBV30 to TRBJ2-5; tentatively, D is TRBD1 (5 bases). The last part of the DNA fits TRBJ2-7 better; the J call may be wrong. Germline CDR1 GTSNPN, CDR2 SVGIG (reference sequence). This CDR3 region has 15 residues.